One and the same sample provided the 9 T cell receptor beta chains below, sequenced in a study of T cell repertoires in cytomegalovirus infection. TCRdb redid the calling of the reads with MiXCR, one entry per CDR3 protein. The sample carries approximately 400,000 distinct CDR3 sequences, 31% recorded once. What was sequenced was PBMCs. Receptors were obtained from a human donor in good health (CMV status not recorded). Some clones in this sample may be carry-over from other donors' samples.

J is TRBJ1-1 and V is TRBV20-1; D is unresolved. This CDR3 comprises 13 residues. Trimming left V 0 bases short and J 0 bases short, with 5 bases between. Germline V gives CDR1 DFQATT, CDR2 SNEGSKA (reference sequence). Here the CDR3 reads CSARDVVNTEAFF. The CDR3 DNA reads as TGCAGTGCTAGAGATGTAGTGAACACTGAAGCTTTCTTT.

This clonotype was recorded a few times. CDR3 sequence: CATSSRQGSSQPQHF. CDR3 in DNA: TGTGCCACCAGCAGCAGACAGGGGTCTAGTCAGCCCCAGCATTTT. This sequence joins TRBV15 and TRBJ1-5; TRBD1 matches at 8 bases. V lost 3 bases, J lost 6 bases, and 7 bases stayed unmatched. Germline V lookup: CDR1 LNHNV, CDR2 YYDKDF (reference sequence). There are 15 residues in the CDR3.

This clonotype has a handful of counts. This chain connects TRBV19 to TRBJ2-5; D gene uncertain. Trimming took 3 bases from V and 4 from J, leaving 15 bases between them. The germline V gene has CDR1 LNHDA and CDR2 SQIVND (reference sequence). This CDR3 is built from 15 residues. This chain's CDR3 is CASSIGLRVVETQYF. The CDR3 DNA reads TGTGCCAGTAGTATTGGGCTAAGGGTGGTAGAGACCCAGTACTTC.

Details on this clonotype: The conserved closing phenylalanine or tryptophan is absent in this CDR3, likely reflecting a read error. The J gene is TRBJ2-5, the V gene TRBV12-3 or TRBV12-4; 8 nucleotides agree with TRBD1. V lost 4 bases and J lost 7; bases outside the gene matches: 11. The CDR3 is 15 amino acids. CDR3 protein: CASSWGTGPEGTQYC. In nucleotides, the CDR3 is TGTGCCAGCAGTTGGGGGACAGGCCCCGAAGGGACCCAGTACTGC.

This clonotype has just a few counts. In DNA form, the CDR3 reads TGTGCCAGCAGCTTAGTCTGGACAGGGGGAGAGACCCAGTACTTC. It translates to CASSLVWTGGETQYF. V gene TRBV7-2 combines with J gene TRBJ2-5, with TRBD1 matching over 10 bases. The CDR3 consists of 15 residues. The J segment lost 4 bases and the V segment lost 1 base, leaving 3 bases of the junction unmatched. Germline CDR1 SGHTA, CDR2 FQGNSA.

J is TRBJ1-1 and V is TRBV9; D gene ambiguous. The CDR3 has 15 amino acids. Germline V CDR1 and CDR2: SGDLS, YYNGEE. V lost 1 base and J 2 bases, leaving 12 bases between the germline ends. The CDR3 loop reads CASSVRADFNTEAFF. CDR3 DNA sequence: TGTGCCAGCAGCGTAAGGGCAGACTTTAACACTGAAGCTTTCTTT.

This clonotype has only a few counts. The chain is built from TRBV27 and TRBJ1-6, with no clear D. CDR1 is MNHEY and CDR2 is SMNVEV in the germline V gene (reference sequence). The CDR3 has 13 amino acids. V was shortened by 5 bases and J by 10 bases, with 12 bases between the two germline ends. The CDR3 sequence is CASSPNLGSPLHF. In DNA, the CDR3 is TGTGCCAGCAGTCCCAACCTGGGATCACCCCTCCACTTT.

Ten or more counts support this clonotype. The V call is TRBV7-8, the J call TRBJ2-5; D uncertain. The germline V and J ends were trimmed by 0 bases and 0 bases, with 14 bases remaining between them. The CDR3 has 17 residues. The germline gives CDR1 SGHVS, CDR2 FQNEAQ. The CDR3 spells CASSLARGQAYQETQYF. DNA of the CDR3: TGTGCCAGCAGCTTAGCGAGAGGTCAGGCGTACCAAGAGACCCAGTACTTC.

This clonotype turned up a few times. V and J are TRBV24-1 and TRBJ1-5; 7 nucleotides match TRBD1. This CDR3 has 15 residues. With 3 bases clipped from V and 0 bases from J, the junction kept 1 base outside the gene matches. Per germline, CDR1 KGHDR and CDR2 SFDVKD. The CDR3 DNA follows: TGTGCCACCAGTGATGGACAGGCTAGCAATCAGCCCCAGCATTTT. It yields the protein CATSDGQASNQPQHF.